This T cell receptor (beta chain) was recorded in a study of T cell responses to AZD1222 COVID-19 vaccine. General observations from the study: Seropositive at baseline were only a handful of AZD1222 recipients. Spike-specific TCRs gained breadth and depth after people received two AZD1222 doses.

Concerning this clone itself: Its specificity is not known.

Looked up from germline, CDR1 is LNHDA and CDR2 is SQIVND (reference sequence). The CDR3 is made up of 18 amino acids. The V end lost 0 bases, the J end lost 0 bases, and 14 bases lay between the germline ends. Sequenced by immunoSEQ multiplex PCR; TCRdb stores in-frame clones only, minus some. The table includes approximately 270,000 clones, 85% to 95% detected once. This chain links TRBV19 with TRBJ1-4; D uncertain. Specimen: peripheral blood, collected 28 days after the second AZD1222 dose. The source of this sequence is an adult who received the AZD1222 COVID-19 vaccine. The CDR3 sequence: CASSIDHREIATNEKLFF. The CDR3 DNA follows: TGTGCCAGTAGTATAGATCACAGAGAGATTGCAACTAATGAAAAACTGTTTTTT.